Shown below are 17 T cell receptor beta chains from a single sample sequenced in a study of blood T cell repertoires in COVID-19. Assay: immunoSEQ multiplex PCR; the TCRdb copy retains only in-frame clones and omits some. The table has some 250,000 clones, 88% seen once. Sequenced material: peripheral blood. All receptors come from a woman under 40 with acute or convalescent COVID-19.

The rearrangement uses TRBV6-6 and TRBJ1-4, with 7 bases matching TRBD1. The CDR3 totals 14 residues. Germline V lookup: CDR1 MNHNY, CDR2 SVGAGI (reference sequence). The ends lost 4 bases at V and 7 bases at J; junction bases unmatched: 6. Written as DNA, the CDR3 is TGTGCCAGCAGTTCCGGGACAGTTTCTGAAAAACTGTTTTTT. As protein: CASSSGTVSEKLFF.

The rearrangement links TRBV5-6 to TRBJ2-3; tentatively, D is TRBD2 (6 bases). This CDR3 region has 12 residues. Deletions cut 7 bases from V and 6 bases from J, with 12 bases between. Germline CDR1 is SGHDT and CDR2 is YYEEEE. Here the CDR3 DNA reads TGTGCCAGCCAACGGGGGTTGGATACGCAGTATTTT. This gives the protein CASQRGLDTQYF.

CDR3 region: CASSATGHLTHEQYF. CDR3 coding DNA: TGCGCCAGCAGCGCCACAGGGCATCTCACCCACGAGCAGTACTTC. This chain uses TRBV5-1 with TRBJ2-7; perhaps TRBD1 as D (6 bases). The CDR3 extends over 15 amino acids. Trimming removed 4 bases from V and 5 bases from J, with 19 bases in between. Germline lookup yields CDR1 SGHRS and CDR2 YFSETQ.

Here the CDR3 DNA reads TGTGCCAGCAGGGGCGGGACCGAAAATTCACCCCTCCACTTT. Protein product: CASRGGTENSPLHF. This sequence joins TRBV6-4 and TRBJ1-6; maybe TRBD1 (5 bases). V was trimmed by 6 bases and J by 7 bases, leaving 13 bases between them. The CDR3 is 14 residues long. Germline V lookup: CDR1 MRHNA, CDR2 SNTAGT.

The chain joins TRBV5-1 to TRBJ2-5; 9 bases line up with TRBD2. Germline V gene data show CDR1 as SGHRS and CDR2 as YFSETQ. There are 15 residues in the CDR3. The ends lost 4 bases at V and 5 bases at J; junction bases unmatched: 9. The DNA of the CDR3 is TGCGCCAGCAGCCTAGGGACTAGCTTTGCGGAGACCCAGTACTTC. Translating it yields CASSLGTSFAETQYF. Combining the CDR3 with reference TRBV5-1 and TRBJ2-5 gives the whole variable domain KAGVTQTPRYLIKTRGQQVTLSCSPISGHRSVSWYQQTPGQGLQFLFEYFSETQRNKGNFPGRFSGRQFSNSRSEMNVSTLELGDSALYLCASSLGTSFAETQYFGPGTRLLVL.

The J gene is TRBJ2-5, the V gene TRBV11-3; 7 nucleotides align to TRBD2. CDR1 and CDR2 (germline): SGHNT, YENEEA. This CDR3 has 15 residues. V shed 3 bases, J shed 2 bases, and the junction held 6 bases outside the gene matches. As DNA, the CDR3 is TGTGCCAGCAGCTTCTTGCTAGCGGAGCAAGAGACCCAGTACTTC. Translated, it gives CASSFLLAEQETQYF. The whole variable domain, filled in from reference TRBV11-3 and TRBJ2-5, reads EAGVVQSPRYKIIEKKQPVAFWCNPISGHNTLYWYLQNLGQGPELLIRYENEEAVDDSQLPKDRFSAERLKGVDSTLKIQPAELGDSAVYLCASSFLLAEQETQYFGPGTRLLVL.

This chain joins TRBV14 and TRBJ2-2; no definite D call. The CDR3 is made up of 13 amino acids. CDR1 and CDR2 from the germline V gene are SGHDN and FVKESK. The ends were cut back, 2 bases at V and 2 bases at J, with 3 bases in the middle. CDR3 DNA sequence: TGTGCCAGCAGCCAACTAAACACCGGGGAGCTGTTTTTT. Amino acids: CASSQLNTGELFF.

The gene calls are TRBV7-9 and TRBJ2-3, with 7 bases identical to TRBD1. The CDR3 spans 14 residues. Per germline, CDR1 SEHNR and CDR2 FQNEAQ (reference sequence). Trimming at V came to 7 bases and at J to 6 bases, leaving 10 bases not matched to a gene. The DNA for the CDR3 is TGTGCCAGCACCCGAGGGGGCCTCGCGGATACGCAGTATTTT. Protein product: CASTRGGLADTQYF.

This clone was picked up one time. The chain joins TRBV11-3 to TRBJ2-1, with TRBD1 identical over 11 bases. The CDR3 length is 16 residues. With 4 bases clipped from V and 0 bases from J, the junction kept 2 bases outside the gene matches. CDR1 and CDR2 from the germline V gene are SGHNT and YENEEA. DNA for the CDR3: TGTGCCAGCAGCTCAGGGACAGGGGGCTCCTACAATGAGCAGTTCTTC. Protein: CASSSGTGGSYNEQFF.

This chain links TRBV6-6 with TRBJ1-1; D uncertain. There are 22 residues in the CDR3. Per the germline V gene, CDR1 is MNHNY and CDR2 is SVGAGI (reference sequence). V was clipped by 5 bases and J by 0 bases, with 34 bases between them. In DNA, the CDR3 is TGTGCCAGCAGTCCAAGTCTGCTAGCACAGAAAGACCGACTATCTTTGAACACTGAAGCTTTCTTT. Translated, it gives CASSPSLLAQKDRLSLNTEAFF.

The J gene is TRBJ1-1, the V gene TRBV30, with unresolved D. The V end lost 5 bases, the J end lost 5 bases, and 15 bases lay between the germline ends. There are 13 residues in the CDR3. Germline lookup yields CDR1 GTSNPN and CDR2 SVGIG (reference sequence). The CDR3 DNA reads TGTGCCTGGTCAAATCGGGGTCGTACTGAAGCTTTCTTT. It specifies CAWSNRGRTEAFF.

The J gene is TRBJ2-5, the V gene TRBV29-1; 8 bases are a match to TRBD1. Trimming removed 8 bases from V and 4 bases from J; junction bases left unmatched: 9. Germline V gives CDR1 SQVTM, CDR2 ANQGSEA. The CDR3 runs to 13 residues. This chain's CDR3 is CSPKIGQGETQYF. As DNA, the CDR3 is TGCAGCCCTAAAATCGGACAGGGAGAGACCCAGTACTTC. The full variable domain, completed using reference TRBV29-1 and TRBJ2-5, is SAVISQKPSRDICQRGTSLTIQCQVDSQVTMMFWYRQQPGQSLTLIATANQGSEATYESGFVIDKFPISRPNLTFSTLTVSNMSPEDSSIYLCSPKIGQGETQYFGPGTRLLVL.

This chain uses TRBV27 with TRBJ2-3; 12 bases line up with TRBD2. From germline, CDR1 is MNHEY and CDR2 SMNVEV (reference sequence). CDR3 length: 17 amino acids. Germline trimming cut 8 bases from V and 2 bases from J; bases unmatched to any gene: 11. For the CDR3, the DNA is TGTGCCAGCTCGCTAGCGGGAGGGTCCCGTTTCACAGATACGCAGTATTTT. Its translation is CASSLAGGSRFTDTQYF.

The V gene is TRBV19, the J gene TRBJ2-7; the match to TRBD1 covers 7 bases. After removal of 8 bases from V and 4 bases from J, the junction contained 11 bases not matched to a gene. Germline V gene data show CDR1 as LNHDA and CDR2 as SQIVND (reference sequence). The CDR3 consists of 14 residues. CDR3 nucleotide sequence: TGTGCCAGTTCCAGGCAGGGGGTAAGGTACGAGCAGTACTTC. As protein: CASSRQGVRYEQYF. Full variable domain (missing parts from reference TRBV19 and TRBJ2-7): DGGITQSPKYLFRKEGQNVTLSCEQNLNHDAMYWYRQDPGQGLRLIYYSQIVNDFQKGDIAEGYSVSREKKESFPLTVTSAQKNPTAFYLCASSRQGVRYEQYFGPGTRLTVT.

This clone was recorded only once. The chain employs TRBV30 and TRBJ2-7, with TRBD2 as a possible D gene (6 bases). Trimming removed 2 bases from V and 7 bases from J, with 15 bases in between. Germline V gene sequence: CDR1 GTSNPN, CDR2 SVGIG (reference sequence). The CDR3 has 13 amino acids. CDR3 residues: CAWSRDFTQEQYF. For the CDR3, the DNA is TGTGCCTGGAGTAGGGACTTTACGCAAGAGCAGTACTTC. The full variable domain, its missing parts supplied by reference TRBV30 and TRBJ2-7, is SQTIHQWPATLVQPVGSPLSLECTVEGTSNPNLYWYRQAAGRGLQLLFYSVGIGQISSEVPQNLSASRPQDRQFILSSKKLLLSDSGFYLCAWSRDFTQEQYFGPGTRLTVT.

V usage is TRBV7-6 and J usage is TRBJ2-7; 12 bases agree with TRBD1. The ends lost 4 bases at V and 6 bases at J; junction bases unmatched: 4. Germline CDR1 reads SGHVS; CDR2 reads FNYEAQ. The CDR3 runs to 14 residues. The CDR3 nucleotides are TGTGCCAGCAGCTCGGGACAGGGGGCAATCGAGCAGTACTTC. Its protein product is CASSSGQGAIEQYF.

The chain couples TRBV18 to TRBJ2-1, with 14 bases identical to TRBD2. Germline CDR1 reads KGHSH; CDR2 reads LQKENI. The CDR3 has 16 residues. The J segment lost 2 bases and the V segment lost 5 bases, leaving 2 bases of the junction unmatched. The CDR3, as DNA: TGTGCCAGCTCAGGGACTAGCGGGAGCACCTACAATGAGCAGTTCTTC. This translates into CASSGTSGSTYNEQFF.